The rows below give T cell receptor beta chains drawn from one sample of a study of T cells in Graves' hyperthyroidism and ophthalmopathy. MiXCR was run by TCRdb on the multiplex PCR reads, yielding one entry per CDR3 protein. The data show 350,000 or so distinct CDR3 sequences, roughly a fifth seen once. Sequencing was performed on blood. The receptors were sampled from a woman between 45 and 60 years old with Graves' hyperthyroidism. The CDR3 runs from the conserved cysteine through the conserved F or W. D genes are given only for firm matches. Only some rows state a clone size, as once, few, many or a class for expanded clones.

j_call d_call clone_size v_call cdr3_nt cdr3_aa
TRBJ2-5 - - TRBV5-1 TGCGCCAGCAGCTTGACACAGGGGAGGGAGACCCAGTACTTC CASSLTQGRETQYF
TRBJ1-3 - - TRBV11-2 TGTGCCAGCAGCCCCGACGGCTTCTCTGGAAACACCATATATTTT CASSPDGFSGNTIYF
TRBJ1-1 - - TRBV2 TGTGCCAGCAGTGGATTATCACGGGGCACTGAAGCTTTCTTT CASSGLSRGTEAFF
TRBJ1-1 - many TRBV5-1 TGCGCCAGCAGCTTCCGCGGGGAAAACACTGAAGCTTTCTTT CASSFRGENTEAFF
TRBJ2-3 - - TRBV2 TGTGCCAGCAGAAGCCACGCAAGGGATACGCAGTATTTT CASRSHARDTQYF
TRBJ1-5 TRBD1 - TRBV28 TGTGCCAGCATTAAGACAGGGATTCAGCCCCAGCATTTT CASIKTGIQPQHF
TRBJ2-2 TRBD1 - TRBV4-1 TGCGCCAGCAGCCAGCCGACAGGGCCTACCGGGGAGCTGTTTTTT CASSQPTGPTGELFF
TRBJ1-2 - many TRBV13 TGTGCCAGCAGCTACTATTTTGGGTCGGGTGGCTACACCTTC CASSYYFGSGGYTF
TRBJ1-2 - many TRBV11-2 TGTGCCAGCAGCTTAGAGGCAGGACTCTATGGCTACACCTTC CASSLEAGLYGYTF
TRBJ2-4 - - TRBV5-1 TGCGCCAGCAGCTTAGTACCGGACATGGCCAAAAACATTCAGTACTTC CASSLVPDMAKNIQYF
TRBJ2-2 - - TRBV5-1 TGCGCCAGCAGCTTGTTTGTTACGGGAGCGAACACCGGGGAGCTGTTTTTT CASSLFVTGANTGELFF
TRBJ1-1 TRBD1 many TRBV12-3/TRBV12-4 TGTGCCAGCAGTGGAGACTCCTGGACAGGGGGCGTCGGGACTGAAGCTTTCTTT CASSGDSWTGGVGTEAFF
TRBJ2-7 - few TRBV10-3 TGTGCCATCAGTGATCTGCAGGGCGGCGAGCAGTACTTC CAISDLQGGEQYF
TRBJ2-1 TRBD1 many TRBV2 TGTGCCAGCAGAATCGGACAGGGTGCCAACAATGAGCAGTTCTTC CASRIGQGANNEQFF
TRBJ2-1 - many TRBV7-8 TGTGCCAGCAGCTTAAGACCCCGTGGGGAAAGGTCCTACAATGAGCAGTTCTTC CASSLRPRGERSYNEQFF
TRBJ2-7 - many TRBV9 TGTGCCAGCAGCGTTGACCCAAGCTCCTACGAGCAGTACTTC CASSVDPSSYEQYF
TRBJ1-1 - many TRBV30 TGTGCCTGGAGTCTGGGACCGCAAAATGGAGCTTTCTTT CAWSLGPQNGAFF
TRBJ2-7 TRBD2 many TRBV6-1 TGTGCCAGCAGTGACCCGGGACTAGCGGCCTACGAGCAGTACTTC CASSDPGLAAYEQYF
TRBJ2-7 - few TRBV2 TGTGCCAGCAGTGTGGACGCCCTCGAGCAGTACTTC CASSVDALEQYF
TRBJ1-4 - many TRBV30 TGTGCCTGGAGTGTACTGCCAGGCGGTGGAAAACTGTTTTTT CAWSVLPGGGKLFF
TRBJ1-1 - few TRBV12-3/TRBV12-4 TGTGCCAGCAGTCCCCGTGCGAGGGGCGCTACTGAAGCTTTCTTT CASSPRARGATEAFF
TRBJ2-3 - - TRBV6-1 TGTGCCAGCAGTATTGGACATGTCACTAGCACAGATACGCAGTATTTT CASSIGHVTSTDTQYF
TRBJ2-3 - - TRBV2 TGTGCCAGCAGTGGACATACTAGCACAGATACGCAGTATTTT CASSGHTSTDTQYF
TRBJ2-2 TRBD2 many TRBV2 TGTGCCAGCAGGCTCGGGGGGGCAGGAACCGGGGAGCTGTTTTTT CASRLGGAGTGELFF
TRBJ1-5 TRBD1 many TRBV3-1 TGTGCCAGCAGCCACGGGACAGGGGGCGACAATCAGCCCCAGCATTTT CASSHGTGGDNQPQHF
TRBJ2-3 TRBD2 - TRBV2 TGTGCCAGCAGAGTGGGGGGGCTAGCGGGGGATTCAGATACGCAGTATTTT CASRVGGLAGDSDTQYF
TRBJ1-1 - many TRBV28 TGTGCCAGCAGTTTCGTCGGGGCCCGAGCTGAAGCTTTCTTT CASSFVGARAEAFF
TRBJ2-3 TRBD2 many TRBV10-3 TGTGCCATTACTGGACTAGCGGGGGGTCCAGATACGCAGTATTTT CAITGLAGGPDTQYF
TRBJ2-1 - - TRBV27 TGTGCCAGCAGTTTCGGAGGGAACAATGAGCAGTTCTTC CASSFGGNNEQFF
TRBJ1-2 - - TRBV6-1 TGTGCCAGCAGGAGGGACAAAAACTATGGCTACACCTTC CASRRDKNYGYTF
TRBJ1-5 - - TRBV24-1 TGTGCCACCAGGGCAGGAGGGGGTCAGCCCCAGCATTTT CATRAGGGQPQHF
TRBJ2-3 - many TRBV20-1 TGCAGTGCTAGAGATCACAACGGAGGGACAGATACGCAGTATTTT CSARDHNGGTDTQYF